Each of the 20 T cell receptor beta chains below was sequenced from the same sample in a study of T cell changes during pregnancy in multiple sclerosis. Clones were sequenced by immunoSEQ multiplex PCR, and TCRdb holds only the in-frame ones, with some missing. This table has around 92,000 clones, over 80% appearing once. This specimen was peripheral blood, taken in the first trimester of pregnancy. These receptor sequences come from a female donor with multiple sclerosis, enrolled in a pregnancy study.

In its sample, this clone was seen once. V and J are TRBV4-1 and TRBJ2-6; D might be TRBD1 (5 bases). The CDR3 has 16 residues. Germline CDR1 MGHRA, CDR2 YSYEKL. V lost 0 bases and J 1 base, leaving 7 bases between the germline ends. CDR3 DNA sequence: TGCGCCAGCAGCCAAGAGGGGCTTTCTGGGGCCAACGTCCTGACTTTC. Protein product: CASSQEGLSGANVLTF.

CDR3 loop: CASSLKETGELFF. The CDR3, as DNA: TGTGCCAGCAGCTTAAAGGAGACCGGGGAGCTGTTTTTT. V usage is TRBV7-6 and J usage is TRBJ2-2; D remains unclear. CDR1 is SGHVS and CDR2 is FNYEAQ in the germline V gene. The CDR3 is 13 residues long. V was pared by 2 bases and J by 5 bases, with 6 bases between.

The chain couples TRBV13 to TRBJ1-3, with D perhaps TRBD1 (5 bases). Germline loops: CDR1 PRHDT, CDR2 FYEKMQ (reference sequence). CDR3 length: 15 residues. Trimming stripped 1 base from V and 0 bases from J, with 7 bases between. The CDR3 DNA reads as TGTGCCAGCAGCTTAGACAGGAGCTCTGGAAACACCATATATTTT. Its translation: CASSLDRSSGNTIYF.

The chain links TRBV2 to TRBJ1-4; no clear D. In germline, CDR1 is SNHLY, CDR2 FYNNEI. V was pared by 4 bases and J by 8 bases, with 11 bases between. The CDR3 runs 13 residues. The CDR3 DNA sequence: TGTGCCAGCAGTGTCCGCGCCGGGGAAAAACTGTTTTTT. The encoded protein is CASSVRAGEKLFF.

V usage is TRBV11-2 and J usage is TRBJ2-2, with TRBD1 identical over 10 bases. The CDR3 sequence is 15 residues long. V dropped 5 bases and J dropped 5; count of bases not matched to a gene: 5. The germline gives CDR1 SGHAT, CDR2 FQNNGV. The CDR3 nucleotides are TGTGCCAGCAGCGCCGGGACAGGGGATACCGGGGAGCTGTTTTTT. It specifies CASSAGTGDTGELFF.

The chain uses TRBV18 and TRBJ2-1, with a weak D call TRBD1 (5 bases). The CDR3 covers 17 residues. V lost 2 bases and J 0 bases, leaving 14 bases between the germline ends. Germline V gene sequence: CDR1 KGHSH, CDR2 LQKENI. The CDR3 sequence is CASSPSSGQSSYNEQFF. CDR3 coding DNA: TGTGCCAGCTCACCAAGTTCAGGACAAAGCTCCTACAATGAGCAGTTCTTC.

The gene calls are TRBV7-8 and TRBJ2-3; possible D gene TRBD1, 5 bases. The CDR3 loop spans 16 amino acids. The V and J ends lost 1 base and 0 bases respectively, with 11 bases between them. Germline V gene data show CDR1 as SGHVS and CDR2 as FQNEAQ. This chain's CDR3 is CASSLGRWGSTDTQYF. In nucleotides, the CDR3 is TGTGCCAGCAGCTTAGGACGGTGGGGCAGCACAGATACGCAGTATTTT.

This rearrangement joins TRBV19 to TRBJ2-5; TRBD1 agrees at 9 bases. V shed 4 bases, J shed 6 bases, and the junction held 12 bases outside the gene matches. The CDR3 has 16 amino acids. Per germline, CDR1 LNHDA and CDR2 SQIVND (reference sequence). CDR3 protein: CASSTHLGTGTKTQYF. The CDR3 nucleotides are TGTGCCAGTAGTACCCATCTCGGGACAGGGACGAAGACCCAGTACTTC.

This clone was detected only once. The genes are TRBV19 and TRBJ1-4; weak D call: TRBD1 (5 bases). The CDR3 spans 16 residues. CDR1 LNHDA and CDR2 SQIVND come from the germline V gene (reference sequence). The ends were cut back, 4 bases at V and 5 bases at J, with 17 bases in the middle. In DNA, the CDR3 is TGTGCCAGTAGTACGACAACAGGTTCACCAAATGAAAAACTGTTTTTT. Protein product: CASSTTTGSPNEKLFF.

CDR3 in amino acids: CASSLYPPGPTGKAFF. CDR3 nucleotides: TGTGCCAGCAGCTTATACCCCCCCGGTCCCACAGGAAAAGCTTTCTTT. V gene TRBV7-3 combines with J gene TRBJ1-1, with a possible D match to TRBD1 (5 bases). The CDR3 sequence is 16 residues long. The germline V and J ends were trimmed by 2 bases and 9 bases, with 22 bases remaining between them. CDR1 SGHTA and CDR2 FQGTGA come from the germline V gene.

At least ten counts were recorded for this clone. The V and J genes are TRBV4-1 and TRBJ1-1; D is ambiguous. Per germline, CDR1 MGHRA and CDR2 YSYEKL. V lost 4 bases and J 0 bases, leaving 9 bases between the germline ends. This CDR3 region has 14 residues. CDR3 bases: TGCGCCAGCAGCCCTAGCGTTGTGAACACTGAAGCTTTCTTT. Translation gives CASSPSVVNTEAFF.

This sequence joins TRBV5-6 and TRBJ1-6; TRBD1 aligns across 7 bases. Germline V gene lookup returns CDR1 SGHDT and CDR2 YYEEEE. Germline trimming cut 4 bases from V and 7 bases from J; bases unmatched to any gene: 11. The CDR3 consists of 16 residues. The CDR3 DNA reads as TGTGCCAGCAGCGTGGACAGGTTCGGGGGGAATTCACCCCTCCACTTT. It codes for CASSVDRFGGNSPLHF.

J is TRBJ2-3 and V is TRBV5-1; TRBD1 is a possible D gene (6 bases). The germline gives CDR1 SGHRS, CDR2 YFSETQ. Trimming shortened V by 6 bases and J by 0 bases, and 11 bases separated the two germline ends. This CDR3 contains 14 residues. The CDR3 bases are TGCGCCAGCAATCCTAGGGGGAGCACAGATACGCAGTATTTT. Its protein is CASNPRGSTDTQYF.

The chain has TRBV6-6 and TRBJ1-6; 8 bases fit TRBD1. The V segment lost 6 bases and the J segment 10 bases; nucleotides outside the gene matches: 8. Germline V gene sequence: CDR1 MNHNY, CDR2 SVGAGI (reference sequence). The CDR3 is made up of 14 amino acids. The chain's CDR3 is CASSLDRERSPLHF. CDR3 DNA sequence: TGTGCCAGCAGCCTGGACAGGGAAAGGTCACCCCTCCACTTT.

The chain uses TRBV7-9 and TRBJ2-3; D not certain. Germline V gene data show CDR1 as SEHNR and CDR2 as FQNEAQ (reference sequence). The CDR3 extends over 14 amino acids. The V end lost 5 bases, the J end lost 2 bases, and 11 bases lay between the germline ends. The CDR3 loop is CASSPLGSTDTQYF. DNA for the CDR3: TGTGCCAGCAGCCCCCTCGGTTCCACAGATACGCAGTATTTT.

V is TRBV9 and J is TRBJ2-3, with TRBD1 as a possible D gene (6 bases). V was pared by 0 bases and J by 1 base, with 18 bases between. This CDR3 has 18 amino acids. Germline-derived CDR1 and CDR2 are SGDLS and YYNGEE. CDR3: CASSVGSWGQHRTDTQYF. The CDR3 nucleotides are TGTGCCAGCAGCGTAGGCTCGTGGGGGCAACATCGCACAGATACGCAGTATTTT. The whole variable domain, remainder taken from reference TRBV9 and TRBJ2-3, is DSGVTQTPKHLITATGQRVTLRCSPRSGDLSVYWYQQSLDQGLQFLIQYYNGEERAKGNILERFSAQQFPDLHSELNLSSLELGDSALYFCASSVGSWGQHRTDTQYFGPGTRLTVL.

The chain joins TRBV2 to TRBJ2-5; D is ambiguous. Trimming took off 6 bases at V and 8 bases at J, with 19 bases between the two ends. The CDR3 has 14 amino acids. Germline V lookup: CDR1 SNHLY, CDR2 FYNNEI. Here the CDR3 reads CASSETLLKSTQYF. CDR3 sequence (DNA): TGTGCCAGCAGCGAAACCTTACTGAAGAGTACCCAGTACTTC.

J is TRBJ1-2 and V is TRBV4-1, with D uncertain. The CDR3 is 16 residues long. V lost 3 bases to trimming and J lost 2 bases, with 16 bases between them. Germline lookup yields CDR1 MGHRA and CDR2 YSYEKL. The CDR3, as DNA: TGCGCCAGCAGCCAGGTTGTTGAGGGATCAAACTATGGCTACACCTTC. This translates into CASSQVVEGSNYGYTF.

The chain couples TRBV5-1 to TRBJ2-1; 12 bases align to TRBD2. V trimming: 5 bases; J trimming: 4 bases; junction bases outside the gene matches: 10. CDR3 length: 17 amino acids. Per the germline V gene, CDR1 is SGHRS and CDR2 is YFSETQ. CDR3 DNA sequence: TGCGCCAGCAGTAGGCCGACTAGCGGGGGAAGATACAATGAGCAGTTCTTC. It specifies CASSRPTSGGRYNEQFF. Based on the CDR3 plus reference TRBV5-1 and TRBJ2-1, the full variable domain is KAGVTQTPRYLIKTRGQQVTLSCSPISGHRSVSWYQQTPGQGLQFLFEYFSETQRNKGNFPGRFSGRQFSNSRSEMNVSTLELGDSALYLCASSRPTSGGRYNEQFFGPGTRLTVL.

The CDR3 loop reads CASRLAGGPWNEQFF. The CDR3 coding sequence is TGTGCCAGCAGACTAGCGGGGGGGCCTTGGAATGAGCAGTTCTTC. The genes are TRBV27 and TRBJ2-1, with 13 nucleotides matching TRBD2. The germline V gene has CDR1 MNHEY and CDR2 SMNVEV (reference sequence). V dropped 6 bases and J dropped 7; count of bases not matched to a gene: 6. CDR3 length equals 15 residues.